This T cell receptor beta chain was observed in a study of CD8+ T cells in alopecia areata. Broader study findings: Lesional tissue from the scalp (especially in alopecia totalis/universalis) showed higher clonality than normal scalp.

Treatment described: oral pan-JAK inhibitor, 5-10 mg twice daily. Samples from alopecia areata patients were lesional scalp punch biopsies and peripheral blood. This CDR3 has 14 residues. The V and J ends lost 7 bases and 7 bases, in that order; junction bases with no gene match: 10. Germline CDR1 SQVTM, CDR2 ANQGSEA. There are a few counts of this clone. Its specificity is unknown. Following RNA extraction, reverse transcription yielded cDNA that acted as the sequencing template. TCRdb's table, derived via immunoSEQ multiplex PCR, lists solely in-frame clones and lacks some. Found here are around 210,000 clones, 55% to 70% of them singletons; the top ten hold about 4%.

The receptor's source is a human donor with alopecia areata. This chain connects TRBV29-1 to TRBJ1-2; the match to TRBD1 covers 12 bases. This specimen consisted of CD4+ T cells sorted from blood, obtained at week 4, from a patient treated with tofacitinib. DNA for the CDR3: TGCAGCGCGGGACACGGGACAGGGGGCTTTGGCTACACCTTC. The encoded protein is CSAGHGTGGFGYTF.